This T cell receptor beta chain appears in the sequencing data of a study of beta chain features in type 1 diabetes. Whole-study findings and limits: Within the patient group, naive, central memory and Treg TCRB repertoires appeared more similar to each other than within healthy donors. TCRB CDR3 length was moderately but significantly reduced in all four CD4+ subsets of Type 1 diabetes patients. Individuals with type 1 diabetes displayed fewer insertions and more deletions at VDJ junctions.

This clone was counted a few times. Antigen unknown. This CDR3 is 15 amino acids long. CDR1 is SGHTA and CDR2 is FQGNSA in the germline V gene. Trimming took off 1 base at V and 0 bases at J, with 7 bases between the two ends. Investigators reverse transcribed all isolated RNA, so they sequenced expressed TCRB transcripts. Sequencing was performed with immunoSEQ multiplex PCR; in TCRdb, only in-frame clones are kept and a portion is missing. The sample holds about 260,000 clones, 20% to 25% seen once. The chain carries TRBV7-2 and TRBJ1-5, with unresolved D. The sample taken for sequencing was naive CD4+ T cells from blood. This sequence originates from a woman between 25 and 40 years old with type 1 diabetes. The CDR3 is CASSLEQYSNQPQHF. Here the CDR3 DNA reads TGTGCCAGCAGCTTAGAACAGTATAGCAATCAGCCCCAGCATTTT.